The following is a TCR beta chain sequence with its context. What it binds is unknown. Using immunoSEQ multiplex PCR, the repertoire was profiled, and TCRdb retains in-frame clones only, with some absent. This sample has tens of thousands of clones; approximately 78% occur once, and the top ten carry under 25%. These data originate in a study of T cell responses to AZD1222 COVID-19 vaccine. The wider study: Timing groups of about 4 and about 12 weeks for second doses were pooled.

V lost 5 bases and J lost 7, with 15 bases in between. Germline loops: CDR1 SGHVS, CDR2 FQNEAQ. The CDR3 loop spans 14 amino acids. Study-level points and caveats: Once two AZD1222 doses were given, Spike-specific TCR breadth and depth went up. Mostly white British, mostly female donors; authors suggested clonal diversity may be underestimated. As reported, nearly half of all spike-specific TCRs target variant regions that are unmutated.

The origin of this receptor is an adult in good health. Specimen: peripheral blood, collected on day 0 of AZD1222 vaccination. The chain couples TRBV7-8 to TRBJ1-5; D possibly corresponds to TRBD1 (6 bases). The CDR3: CASSGRGQSQPQHF. The CDR3 nucleotides are TGTGCCAGCAGCGGTAGGGGACAATCCCAGCCCCAGCATTTT.